This record concerns one T cell receptor beta chain sequence. These data originate in a study of T cell changes during pregnancy in multiple sclerosis. The assay was immunoSEQ multiplex PCR, and TCRdb's table has in-frame clones only and misses some. Counted here are tens of thousands of clones, roughly 92% occurring once; the ten biggest clones make up less than 2%. Germline-derived CDR1 and CDR2 are SGHTA and FQGTGA. V dropped 5 bases and J dropped 2; count of bases not matched to a gene: 7. The CDR3 extends over 16 amino acids. Sequenced material: peripheral blood, taken in the second trimester of pregnancy. J is TRBJ2-3 and V is TRBV7-3; 10 nucleotides agree with TRBD2. This receptor was identified in a female donor with multiple sclerosis, enrolled in a pregnancy study. The CDR3 DNA is TGTGCCAGCAGCCAAATAGCGGGAGGCACCACAGATACGCAGTATTTT. It translates to CASSQIAGGTTDTQYF.